This T cell receptor (beta chain) was captured in a study of blood T cell repertoires in COVID-19. Whole-study context: Material from acute and convalescent COVID-19 was sourced from the United States, Italy and Spain.

The method was immunoSEQ multiplex PCR; TCRdb's version includes in-frame clones alone and lacks a portion of them. The sample has roughly 300,000 clones; more than 75% are singletons. Germline values: CDR1 SGHNT, CDR2 YYREEE (reference sequence). The CDR3 is 15 residues long. The V segment lost 2 bases and the J segment 5 bases; nucleotides outside the gene matches: 7. This chain links TRBV5-4 with TRBJ2-5; 9 positions agree with TRBD2. The clonotype originates from a woman in her 50s who had recovered from COVID-19. The specimen sequenced was peripheral blood. In DNA form, the CDR3 reads TGTGCCAGCAGCTTTGTAAGCGGGAGGAGGGAGACCCAGTACTTC. Translation: CASSFVSGRRETQYF. The full variable domain, completed using reference TRBV5-4 and TRBJ2-5, is ETGVTQSPTHLIKTRGQQVTLRCSSQSGHNTVSWYQQALGQGPQFIFQYYREEENGRGNFPPRFSGLQFPNYSSELNVNALELDDSALYLCASSFVSGRRETQYFGPGTRLLVL.